This TCR beta chain was retrieved from a study of regulatory T cells in long-lasting Graves disease. This clonotype was found a few times. What it recognizes is unknown. Study-wide findings and caveats: TRBV28, TRBJ1-2 and TRBJ2-5 emerged as the favored segments in persistent disease.

The V gene's germline CDR1 is SGHNT and CDR2 YYREEE (reference sequence). The trim removed 4 bases at V and 9 bases at J, leaving 8 bases unmatched. The CDR3 has 15 amino acids. Time point indicated: newly diagnosed GD, antithyroid drugs for less than 3 months. Following extraction of RNA from PBMCs, that RNA was used to make the TCR library. The diagnosis of Graves' disease used American Thyroid Association guidelines. Relying on iRepertoire HTBI primers and Arm-PCR of CDR3 regions, the team built TCR beta libraries. TCRdb independently ran MiXCR on the multiplex PCR reads; one entry per CDR3 protein. In the table there are hundreds of thousands of distinct CDR3 sequences, around 15% of which are singletons. This sample also appeared in a second study, on T cells in Graves' hyperthyroidism and ophthalmopathy. That work contributes: Across 18 months, stable Graves' hyperthyroidism was marked by no progression to ophthalmopathy.

This clonotype was obtained from a woman aged 35 to 60 with Graves disease. V usage is TRBV5-4 and J usage is TRBJ2-1; 12 positions agree with TRBD2. The sample was peripheral blood mononuclear cells (PBMCs), taken at new diagnosis, from a patient treated with antithyroid drugs. CDR3 amino acids: CASSATSGGPPEQFF. CDR3 DNA: TGTGCCAGCAGCGCGACTAGCGGGGGACCTCCTGAGCAGTTCTTC.